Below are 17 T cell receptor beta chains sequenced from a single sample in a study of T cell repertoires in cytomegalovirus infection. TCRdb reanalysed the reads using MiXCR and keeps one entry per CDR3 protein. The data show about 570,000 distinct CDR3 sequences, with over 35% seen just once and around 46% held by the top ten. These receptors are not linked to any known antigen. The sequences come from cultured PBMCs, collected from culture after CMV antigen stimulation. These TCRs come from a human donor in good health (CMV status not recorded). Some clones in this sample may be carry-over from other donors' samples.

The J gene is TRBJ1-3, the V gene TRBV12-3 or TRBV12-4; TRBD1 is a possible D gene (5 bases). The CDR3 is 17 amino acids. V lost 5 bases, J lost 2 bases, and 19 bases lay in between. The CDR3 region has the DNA TGTGCCAGCAGTGCGTCTGGCGGGGGACCGACTGGAAACACCATATATTTT. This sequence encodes CASSASGGGPTGNTIYF.

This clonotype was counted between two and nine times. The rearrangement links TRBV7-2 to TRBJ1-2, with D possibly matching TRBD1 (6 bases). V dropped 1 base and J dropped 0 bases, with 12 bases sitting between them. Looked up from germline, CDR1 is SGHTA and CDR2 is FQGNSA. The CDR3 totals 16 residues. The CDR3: CASSLVARGANYGYTF. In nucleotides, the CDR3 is TGTGCCAGCAGCTTAGTTGCCAGGGGCGCTAACTATGGCTACACCTTC.

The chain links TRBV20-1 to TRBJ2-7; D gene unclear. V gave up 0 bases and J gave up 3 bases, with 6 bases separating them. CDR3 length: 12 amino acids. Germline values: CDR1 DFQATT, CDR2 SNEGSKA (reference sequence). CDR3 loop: CSARDRDYEQYF. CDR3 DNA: TGCAGTGCTAGAGATAGAGACTACGAGCAGTACTTC.

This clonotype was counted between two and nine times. The chain's CDR3 is CASSAGGGNNEQFF. The CDR3 DNA reads as TGTGCCAGCAGCGCCGGGGGGGGAAACAATGAGCAGTTCTTC. This sequence joins TRBV7-8 and TRBJ2-1; 8 bases line up with TRBD2. Unmatched junction bases numbered 5, after V lost 5 bases and J lost 5 bases. The germline CDR1 and CDR2 sequences are SGHVS and FQNEAQ. CDR3 length: 14 amino acids.

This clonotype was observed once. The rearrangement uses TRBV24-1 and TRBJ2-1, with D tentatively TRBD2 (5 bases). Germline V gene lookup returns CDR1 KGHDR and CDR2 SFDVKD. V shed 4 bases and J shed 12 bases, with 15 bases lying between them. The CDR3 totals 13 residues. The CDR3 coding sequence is TGTGCCACCAGTGAACATGGGAGTACCCCGCAGTTCTTC. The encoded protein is CATSEHGSTPQFF.

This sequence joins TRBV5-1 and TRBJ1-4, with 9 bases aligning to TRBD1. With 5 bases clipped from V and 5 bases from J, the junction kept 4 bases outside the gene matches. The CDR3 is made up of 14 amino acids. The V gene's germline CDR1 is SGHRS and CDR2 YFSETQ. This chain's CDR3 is CASRKGTGNEKLFF. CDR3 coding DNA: TGCGCCAGCAGGAAGGGGACAGGGAATGAAAAACTGTTTTTT.

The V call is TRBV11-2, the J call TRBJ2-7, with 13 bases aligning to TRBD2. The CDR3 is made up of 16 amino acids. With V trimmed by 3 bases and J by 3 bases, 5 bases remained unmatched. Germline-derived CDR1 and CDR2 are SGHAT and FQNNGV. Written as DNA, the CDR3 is TGTGCCAGCAGCTTCCGACTAGCGGGAGGTCACTACGAGCAGTACTTC. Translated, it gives CASSFRLAGGHYEQYF.

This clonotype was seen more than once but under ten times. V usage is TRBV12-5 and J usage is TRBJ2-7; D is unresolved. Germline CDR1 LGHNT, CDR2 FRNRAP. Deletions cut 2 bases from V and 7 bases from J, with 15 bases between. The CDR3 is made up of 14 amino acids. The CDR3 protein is CASGLSSFPKEQYF. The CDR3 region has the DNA TGTGCTAGTGGTTTGTCTTCATTTCCGAAGGAGCAGTACTTC.

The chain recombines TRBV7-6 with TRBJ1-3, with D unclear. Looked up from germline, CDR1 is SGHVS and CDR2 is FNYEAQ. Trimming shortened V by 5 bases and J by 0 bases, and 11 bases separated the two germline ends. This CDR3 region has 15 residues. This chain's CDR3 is CASSPGGSSGNTIYF. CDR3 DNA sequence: TGTGCCAGCAGCCCAGGAGGGAGCTCTGGAAACACCATATATTTT. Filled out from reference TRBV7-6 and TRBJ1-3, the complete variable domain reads GAGVSQSPRYKVTKRGQDVALRCDPISGHVSLYWYRQALGQGPEFLTYFNYEAQQDKSGLPNDRFSAERPEGSISTLTIQRTEQRDSAMYRCASSPGGSSGNTIYFGEGSWLTVV.

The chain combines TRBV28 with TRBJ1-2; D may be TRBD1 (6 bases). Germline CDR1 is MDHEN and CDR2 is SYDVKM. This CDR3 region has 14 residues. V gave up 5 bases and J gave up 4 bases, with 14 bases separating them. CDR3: CASSQPGTSYGYTF. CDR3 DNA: TGTGCCAGCAGTCAGCCCGGGACAAGCTATGGCTACACCTTC.

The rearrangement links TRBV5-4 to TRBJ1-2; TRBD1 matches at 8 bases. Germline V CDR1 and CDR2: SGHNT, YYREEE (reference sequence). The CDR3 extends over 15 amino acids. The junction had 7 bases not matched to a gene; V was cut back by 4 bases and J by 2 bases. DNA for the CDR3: TGTGCCAGCAGCCCGCCCCGGACAGGGAACTATGGCTACACCTTC. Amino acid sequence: CASSPPRTGNYGYTF.

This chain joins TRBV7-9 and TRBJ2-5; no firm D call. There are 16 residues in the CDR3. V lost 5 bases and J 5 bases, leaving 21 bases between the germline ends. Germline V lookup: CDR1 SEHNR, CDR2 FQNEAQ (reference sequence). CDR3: CASSPLTSALVETQYF. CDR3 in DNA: TGTGCCAGCAGCCCATTAACGTCGGCCCTTGTGGAGACCCAGTACTTC.

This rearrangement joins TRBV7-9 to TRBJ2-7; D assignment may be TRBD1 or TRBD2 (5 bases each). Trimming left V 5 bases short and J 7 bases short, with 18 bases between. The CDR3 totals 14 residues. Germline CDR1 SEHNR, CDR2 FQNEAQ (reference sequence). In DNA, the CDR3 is TGTGCCAGCAGCCTCAAAGAGGGGATGAGGGAGCAGTACTTC. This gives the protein CASSLKEGMREQYF.

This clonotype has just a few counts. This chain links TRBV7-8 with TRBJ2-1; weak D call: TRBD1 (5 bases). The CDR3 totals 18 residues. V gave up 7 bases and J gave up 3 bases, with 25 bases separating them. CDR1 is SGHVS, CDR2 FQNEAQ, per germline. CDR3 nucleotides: TGTGCCAGCACCCCCTTTGTCCCCCAGGGTTACGACTACAATGAGCAGTTCTTC. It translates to CASTPFVPQGYDYNEQFF.

The CDR3 coding sequence is TGTGCCATCAGACTGGGACAGAACTATGGCTACACCTTC. Translated: CAIRLGQNYGYTF. The rearrangement uses TRBV10-3 and TRBJ1-2; 7 bases are a match to TRBD1. Germline V lookup: CDR1 ENHRY, CDR2 SYGVKD. Losses at the gene ends were 6 bases for V and 2 bases for J; bases not matched to a gene: 3. CDR3 length equals 13 residues.

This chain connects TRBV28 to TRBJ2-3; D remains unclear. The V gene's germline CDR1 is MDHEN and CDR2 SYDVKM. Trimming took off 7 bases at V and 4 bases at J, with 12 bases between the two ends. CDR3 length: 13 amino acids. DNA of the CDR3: TGTGCCAGCAACCCCCAGAGCGCAGATACGCAGTATTTT. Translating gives CASNPQSADTQYF.

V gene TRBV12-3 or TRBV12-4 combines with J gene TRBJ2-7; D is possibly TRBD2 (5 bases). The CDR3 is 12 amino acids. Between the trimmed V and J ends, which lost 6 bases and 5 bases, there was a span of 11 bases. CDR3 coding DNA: TGTGCCAGCAGCGCGGCGGGCGACGAGCAGTACTTC. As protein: CASSAAGDEQYF.